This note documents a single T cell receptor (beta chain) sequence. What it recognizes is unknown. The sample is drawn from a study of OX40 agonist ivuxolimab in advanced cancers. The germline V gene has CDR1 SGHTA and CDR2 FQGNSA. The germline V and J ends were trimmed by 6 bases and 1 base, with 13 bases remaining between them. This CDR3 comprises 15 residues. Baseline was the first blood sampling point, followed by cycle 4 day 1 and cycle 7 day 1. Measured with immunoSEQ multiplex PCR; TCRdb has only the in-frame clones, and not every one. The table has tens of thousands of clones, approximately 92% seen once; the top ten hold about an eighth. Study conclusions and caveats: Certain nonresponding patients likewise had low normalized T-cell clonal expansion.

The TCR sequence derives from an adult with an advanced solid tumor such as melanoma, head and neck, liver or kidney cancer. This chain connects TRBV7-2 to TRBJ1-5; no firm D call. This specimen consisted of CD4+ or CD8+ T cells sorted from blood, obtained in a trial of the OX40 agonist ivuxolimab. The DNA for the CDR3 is TGTGCCAGCAGTACCTACTACACGAGCAATCAGCCCCAGCATTTT. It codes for CASSTYYTSNQPQHF.